One sample yielded the 16 T cell receptor beta chains listed below, sequenced in a study of T cells in Graves' hyperthyroidism and ophthalmopathy. Researchers took RNA transcripts and amplified the TCR beta CDR3 regions from them. Initially, a first-round RT-PCR of the TCR CDR3 employed the HTBI primer set. In TCRdb, the multiplex PCR reads were re-called with MiXCR into one record per CDR3 protein. The table includes about 770,000 distinct CDR3 sequences, about 19% detected once. The specimen was blood. The receptor source for this set is a woman aged 45-65 years with Graves' hyperthyroidism that later progressed to Graves' ophthalmopathy.

This clonotype was seen repeatedly, ten times or more. The chain uses TRBV11-2 and TRBJ1-1, with D perhaps matching TRBD1 (6 bases). From germline, CDR1 is SGHAT and CDR2 FQNNGV. There are 14 residues in the CDR3. Trimming stripped 1 base from V and 4 bases from J, with 10 bases between. CDR3 DNA: TGTGCCAGCAGCTTAGTCAGGGGAGTCACTGAAGCTTTCTTT. It translates to CASSLVRGVTEAFF.

Of note for this clonotype: The conserved phenylalanine or tryptophan normally closing the CDR3 is absent here, so this likely arose from a read error. The chain links TRBV29-1 to TRBJ1-2; perhaps TRBD1 as D (5 bases). The CDR3 length is 13 residues. In germline, CDR1 is SQVTM, CDR2 ANQGSEA. Trimming cost V 4 bases and J 2 bases, with 11 bases left between them. In DNA, the CDR3 is TGCAGCGTTGTCAGGGATAGGAACTATGGCTACACCCTC. Its translation is CSVVRDRNYGYTL.

The chain recombines TRBV5-1 with TRBJ2-2; 11 nucleotides align to TRBD2. CDR3 length equals 17 residues. J lost 4 bases, V lost 4 bases, and 9 bases had no gene match. Germline values: CDR1 SGHRS, CDR2 YFSETQ. CDR3 in amino acids: CASSQAGSGGGTGELFF. CDR3 nucleotides: TGCGCCAGCAGCCAGGCTGGTAGCGGGGGGGGCACCGGGGAGCTGTTTTTT.

In this sample, this clonotype turned up a few times. The rearrangement uses TRBV4-1 and TRBJ2-1; tentatively, D is TRBD1 (6 bases). Trimming pared 2 bases from V and 8 bases from J, leaving 13 bases between. Germline V gene sequence: CDR1 MGHRA, CDR2 YSYEKL. There are 14 residues in the CDR3. The CDR3 protein is CASSQQGRGDEQFF. The CDR3 nucleotides are TGCGCCAGCAGCCAACAGGGGCGCGGAGATGAGCAGTTCTTC.

This clonotype was counted between two and nine times. This chain links TRBV19 with TRBJ1-1; D may be TRBD1 (5 bases). The CDR3 totals 14 residues. The germline V gene encodes CDR1 LNHDA and CDR2 SQIVND (reference sequence). Trimming took off 5 bases at V and 5 bases at J, with 15 bases between the two ends. The CDR3 loop reads CASSSKARGTEAFF. The CDR3 DNA reads as TGTGCCAGTAGTTCGAAGGCGAGGGGAACTGAAGCTTTCTTT.

V and J are TRBV5-1 and TRBJ1-4; 7 bases are shared with TRBD1. V lost 4 bases to trimming and J lost 8 bases; unmatched junction nucleotides: 8. This CDR3 comprises 14 residues. The germline CDR1 and CDR2 sequences are SGHRS and YFSETQ. CDR3 residues: CASSRGQLKEKLFF. In nucleotides, the CDR3 is TGCGCCAGCAGCCGGGGACAGTTAAAAGAAAAACTGTTTTTT.

The V and J genes are TRBV28 and TRBJ2-7; D is uncertain. Germline V lookup: CDR1 MDHEN, CDR2 SYDVKM. V lost 4 bases, J lost 0 bases, and 10 bases lay in between. The CDR3 loop spans 14 amino acids. As DNA, the CDR3 is TGTGCCAGCAGTTCCCGCGAAGGCTCCTACGAGCAGTACTTC. Translation: CASSSREGSYEQYF. Together with reference TRBV28 and TRBJ2-7, the CDR3 gives the full variable domain: DVKVTQSSRYLVKRTGEKVFLECVQDMDHENMFWYRQDPGLGLRLIYFSYDVKMKEKGDIPEGYSVSREKKERFSLILESASTNQTSMYLCASSSREGSYEQYFGPGTRLTVT.

This clonotype was observed a few times. The chain is built from TRBV20-1 and TRBJ2-1; no clear D gene. Per the germline V gene, CDR1 is DFQATT and CDR2 is SNEGSKA (reference sequence). With 5 bases removed from V and 6 bases from J, the gap between germline ends came to 5 bases. The CDR3 has 10 amino acids. CDR3 sequence (DNA): TGCAGTGCTGGCATCAATGAGCAGTTCTTC. Amino acids: CSAGINEQFF.

This clonotype was detected a few times. This rearrangement joins TRBV27 to TRBJ2-3; possible D gene TRBD1, 5 bases. Per the germline V gene, CDR1 is MNHEY and CDR2 is SMNVEV (reference sequence). This CDR3 has 15 amino acids. Trimming stripped 2 bases from V and 3 bases from J, with 12 bases between. The CDR3 protein is CASSLSQGGTDTQYF. CDR3 DNA sequence: TGTGCCAGCAGTTTAAGTCAGGGTGGGACAGATACGCAGTATTTT.

The chain recombines TRBV27 with TRBJ2-1; TRBD2 agrees at 14 bases. The CDR3 contains 17 residues. Germline CDR1 and CDR2: MNHEY and SMNVEV (reference sequence). V lost 6 bases and J lost 3; bases outside the gene matches: 7. As DNA, the CDR3 is TGTGCCAGCAGCAGCGGGACTAGCGGGGGCAACTACAATGAGCAGTTCTTC. It is translated as CASSSGTSGGNYNEQFF.

This clonotype appeared many times. The chain links TRBV20-1 to TRBJ2-5; D remains unclear. Between the trimmed V and J ends, which lost 2 bases and 5 bases, there was a span of 12 bases. CDR1 and CDR2 from the germline V gene are DFQATT and SNEGSKA (reference sequence). The CDR3 loop spans 13 amino acids. Here the CDR3 DNA reads TGCAGTGCTAGAACCGGGCGACGGGAGACCCAGTACTTC. Amino acids: CSARTGRRETQYF.

The rearrangement joins TRBV10-3 to TRBJ2-2; D is ambiguous. Germline CDR1 reads ENHRY; CDR2 reads SYGVKD. This CDR3 is built from 12 residues. Deletions cut 0 bases from V and 14 bases from J, with 10 bases between. The CDR3 DNA is TGTGCCATCAGTGAGTCGGAGTGGGTCCTGTTTTTT. Translation gives CAISESEWVLFF.

Ten or more counts support this clonotype. This rearrangement joins TRBV12-3 or TRBV12-4 to TRBJ1-5, with 7 bases aligning to TRBD1. V lost 5 bases, J lost 1 base, and 2 bases stayed unmatched. CDR3 length: 14 residues. The CDR3 DNA follows: TGTGCCAGCAGTACAGGGGCCAGCAATCAGCCCCAGCATTTT. It translates to CASSTGASNQPQHF.

This clonotype was observed many times. The genes are TRBV2 and TRBJ1-2, with unresolved D. V dropped 2 bases and J dropped 8 bases, with 15 bases sitting between them. Per the germline V gene, CDR1 is SNHLY and CDR2 is FYNNEI. The CDR3 spans 14 residues. This CDR3 is CASSEKGTSFGYTF. The CDR3 DNA is TGTGCCAGCAGTGAAAAGGGAACGTCGTTCGGCTACACCTTC. Filled out from reference TRBV2 and TRBJ1-2, the complete variable domain reads EPEVTQTPSHQVTQMGQEVILRCVPISNHLYFYWYRQILGQKVEFLVSFYNNEISEKSEIFDDQFSVERPDGSNFTLKIRSTKLEDSAMYFCASSEKGTSFGYTFGSGTRLTVV.

In its sample, this clonotype was seen many times. The chain combines TRBV6-1 with TRBJ2-5; 11 positions match TRBD2. The V and J ends lost 5 bases and 0 bases, in that order; junction bases with no gene match: 2. The germline V gene encodes CDR1 MNHNS and CDR2 SASEGT. The CDR3 has 15 amino acids. The CDR3 spells CASSHSGGDQETQYF. DNA for the CDR3: TGTGCCAGCAGTCATAGCGGGGGGGACCAAGAGACCCAGTACTTC.

V usage is TRBV11-2 and J usage is TRBJ1-4; maybe TRBD1 (5 bases). Germline CDR1 reads SGHAT; CDR2 reads FQNNGV. This CDR3 spans 15 amino acids. V was clipped by 2 bases and J by 4 bases, with 11 bases between them. As DNA, the CDR3 is TGTGCCAGCAGCTTATTACCAGGGTTTAATGAAAAACTGTTTTTT. Residues: CASSLLPGFNEKLFF.